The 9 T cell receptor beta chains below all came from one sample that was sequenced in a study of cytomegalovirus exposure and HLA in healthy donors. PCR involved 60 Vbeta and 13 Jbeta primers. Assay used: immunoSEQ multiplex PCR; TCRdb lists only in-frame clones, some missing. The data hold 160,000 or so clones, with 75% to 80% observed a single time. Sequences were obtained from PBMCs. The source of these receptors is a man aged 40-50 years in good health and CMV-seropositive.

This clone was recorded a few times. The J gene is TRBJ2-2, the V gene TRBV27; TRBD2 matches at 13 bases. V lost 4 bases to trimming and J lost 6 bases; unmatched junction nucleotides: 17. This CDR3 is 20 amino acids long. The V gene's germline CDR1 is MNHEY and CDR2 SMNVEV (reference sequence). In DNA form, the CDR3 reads TGTGCCAGCAGTTCTCCCAGGACTAGCGGGGGAAGGGGTTTGTCCGGGGAGCTGTTTTTT. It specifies CASSSPRTSGGRGLSGELFF.

The chain's CDR3 is CASSEYGGATQYF. Here the CDR3 DNA reads TGTGCCAGCAGTGAGTATGGCGGGGCAACGCAGTATTTT. The chain carries TRBV6-1 and TRBJ2-3; TRBD2 is a possible D gene (6 bases). The CDR3 has 13 residues. V lost 3 bases, J lost 9 bases, and 13 bases lay in between. The germline V gene encodes CDR1 MNHNS and CDR2 SASEGT.

The CDR3 DNA follows: TGTGCCAGCAGCCCCCAGGTGGGCAGGGGGCACACCGGGGAGCTGTTTTTT. This codes for CASSPQVGRGHTGELFF. This sequence joins TRBV13 and TRBJ2-2, with TRBD1 matching 8 bases. This CDR3 has 17 residues. V shed 5 bases and J 3 bases; nucleotides not matched to a gene: 11. The germline V gene encodes CDR1 PRHDT and CDR2 FYEKMQ (reference sequence).

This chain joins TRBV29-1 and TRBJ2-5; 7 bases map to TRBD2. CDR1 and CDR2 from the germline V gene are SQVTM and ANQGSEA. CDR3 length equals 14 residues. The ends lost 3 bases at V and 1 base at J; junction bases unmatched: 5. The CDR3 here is CSVDGASGQETQYF. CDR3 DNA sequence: TGCAGCGTTGATGGGGCTAGCGGCCAAGAGACCCAGTACTTC.

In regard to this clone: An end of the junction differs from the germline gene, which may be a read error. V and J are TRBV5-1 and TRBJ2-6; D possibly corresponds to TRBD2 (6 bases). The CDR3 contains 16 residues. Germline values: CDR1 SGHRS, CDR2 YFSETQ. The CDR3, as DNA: TGCGCCAGCGATGGGACGGGGGACTCTGGGGCCAACGGCCTGACTTTC. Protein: CASDGTGDSGANGLTF.

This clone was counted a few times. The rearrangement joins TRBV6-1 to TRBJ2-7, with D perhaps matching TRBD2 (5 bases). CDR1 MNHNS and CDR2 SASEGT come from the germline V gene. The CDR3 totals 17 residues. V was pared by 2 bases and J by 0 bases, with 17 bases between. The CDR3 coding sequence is TGTGCCAGCAGTGAACTTATAGGGCGGGCGAGCTCCTACGAGCAGTACTTC. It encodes CASSELIGRASSYEQYF.

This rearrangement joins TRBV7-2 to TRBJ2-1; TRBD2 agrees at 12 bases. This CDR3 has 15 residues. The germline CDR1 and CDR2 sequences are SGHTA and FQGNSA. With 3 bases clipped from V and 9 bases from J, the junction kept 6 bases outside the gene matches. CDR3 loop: CASSFRLAGESEQFF. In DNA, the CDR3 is TGTGCCAGCAGCTTCCGACTAGCGGGAGAGAGTGAGCAGTTCTTC.

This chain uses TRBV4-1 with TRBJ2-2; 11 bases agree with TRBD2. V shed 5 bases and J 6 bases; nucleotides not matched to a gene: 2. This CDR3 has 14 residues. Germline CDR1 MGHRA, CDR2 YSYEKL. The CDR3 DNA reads TGCGCCAGCAGCATAGCGGGAGGGCCCGGGGAGCTGTTTTTT. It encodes CASSIAGGPGELFF.

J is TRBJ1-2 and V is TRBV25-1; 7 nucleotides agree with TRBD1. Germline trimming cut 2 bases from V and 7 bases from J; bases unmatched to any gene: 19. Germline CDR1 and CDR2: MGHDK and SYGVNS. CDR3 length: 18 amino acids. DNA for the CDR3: TGTGCCAGCAGTGAAGCAAACTTAGGACAGGCGCAACGGGGTGGCTACACCTTC. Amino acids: CASSEANLGQAQRGGYTF.